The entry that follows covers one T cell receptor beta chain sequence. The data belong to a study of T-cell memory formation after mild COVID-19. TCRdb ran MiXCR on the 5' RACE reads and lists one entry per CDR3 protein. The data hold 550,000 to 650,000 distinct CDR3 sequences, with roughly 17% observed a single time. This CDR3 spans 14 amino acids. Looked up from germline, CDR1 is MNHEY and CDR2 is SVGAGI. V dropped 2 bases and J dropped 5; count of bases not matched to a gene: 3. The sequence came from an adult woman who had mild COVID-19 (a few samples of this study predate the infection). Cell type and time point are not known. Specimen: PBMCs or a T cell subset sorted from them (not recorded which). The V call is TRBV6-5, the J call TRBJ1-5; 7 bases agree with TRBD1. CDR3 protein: CASSYLQGDQPQHF. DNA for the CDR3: TGTGCCAGCAGTTACCTCCAGGGGGATCAGCCCCAGCATTTT.